These T cell receptor beta chains were read from a single sample in a study of blood T cell repertoires in COVID-19. Profiled with immunoSEQ multiplex PCR; TCRdb holds only in-frame clones, not every one. The repertoire holds some 150,000 clones, with around 90% as singletons. Sequenced: peripheral blood. These receptor sequences come from a human donor in a cohort sampled during active COVID-19. The CDR3 runs from the conserved cysteine through the conserved F or W. Fields, in order: J gene, clone size, D gene, V gene, CDR3 protein, CDR3 DNA. D genes are given only for firm matches. Not all rows give a size; the values are once, few, many and, for expanded clones, a class.

j_call: TRBJ1-2; clone_size: .; d_call: TRBD1; v_call: TRBV5-4; cdr3_aa: CASSFDRDGYTF; cdr3_nt: TGTGCCAGCAGCTTTGACAGGGACGGCTACACCTTC
j_call: TRBJ1-4; clone_size: .; d_call: TRBD1; v_call: TRBV2; cdr3_aa: CASSGLRGINEKLFF; cdr3_nt: TGTGCCAGCAGTGGACTCAGGGGGATCAATGAAAAACTGTTTTTT
j_call: TRBJ1-2; clone_size: .; d_call: .; v_call: TRBV15; cdr3_aa: CATSRDAEGGYTF; cdr3_nt: TGTGCCACCAGCAGAGATGCCGAGGGTGGCTACACCTTC
j_call: TRBJ1-2; clone_size: .; d_call: TRBD1; v_call: TRBV4-1; cdr3_aa: CASSQGTGVYYGYTF; cdr3_nt: TGCGCCAGCAGCCAAGGGACAGGGGTTTACTATGGCTACACCTTC
j_call: TRBJ2-5; clone_size: .; d_call: .; v_call: TRBV27; cdr3_aa: CASSFGDSWETQYF; cdr3_nt: TGTGCCAGCAGTTTCGGCGACAGTTGGGAGACCCAGTACTTC
j_call: TRBJ2-6; clone_size: .; d_call: .; v_call: TRBV5-6; cdr3_aa: CASSLEQGPWANVLTF; cdr3_nt: TGTGCCAGCAGCCTAGAACAGGGCCCATGGGCCAACGTCCTGACTTTC
j_call: TRBJ2-5; clone_size: .; d_call: TRBD1; v_call: TRBV2; cdr3_aa: CASSPDRGLQETQYF; cdr3_nt: TGTGCCAGCAGTCCGGACAGGGGGCTACAAGAGACCCAGTACTTC
j_call: TRBJ1-4; clone_size: .; d_call: TRBD1; v_call: TRBV5-4; cdr3_aa: CASSRTGVDEKLFF; cdr3_nt: TGTGCCAGCTCAAGGACAGGGGTGGACGAAAAACTGTTTTTT
j_call: TRBJ1-3; clone_size: .; d_call: .; v_call: TRBV19; cdr3_aa: CASRSSRTIYF; cdr3_nt: TGTGCCAGCCGAAGTAGCCGCACCATATATTTT
j_call: TRBJ2-5; clone_size: few; d_call: TRBD2; v_call: TRBV19; cdr3_aa: CASRGLGGETQYF; cdr3_nt: TGTGCCAGTAGGGGACTAGGGGGAGAGACCCAGTACTTC
j_call: TRBJ2-7; clone_size: .; d_call: TRBD1; v_call: TRBV4-2; cdr3_aa: CASSQDLKGAYEQYF; cdr3_nt: TGTGCCAGCAGCCAAGATTTGAAGGGGGCGTACGAGCAGTACTTC
j_call: TRBJ2-3; clone_size: .; d_call: TRBD1; v_call: TRBV5-6; cdr3_aa: CASSFDRGLSTQYF; cdr3_nt: TGTGCCAGCAGCTTCGACAGGGGGTTGAGTACGCAGTATTTT
j_call: TRBJ2-3; clone_size: .; d_call: TRBD1; v_call: TRBV19; cdr3_aa: CASSMTGTDTQYF; cdr3_nt: TGTGCCAGTAGTATGACAGGGACAGATACGCAGTATTTT
j_call: TRBJ1-5; clone_size: .; d_call: .; v_call: TRBV7-2; cdr3_aa: CASSSEGDQPQHF; cdr3_nt: TGTGCCAGCAGCTCCGAGGGGGATCAGCCCCAGCATTTT
j_call: TRBJ1-1; clone_size: .; d_call: .; v_call: TRBV7-8; cdr3_aa: CASSSQGMGTGTEAFF; cdr3_nt: TGTGCCAGCAGCTCGCAGGGTATGGGTACCGGCACTGAAGCTTTCTTT
j_call: TRBJ2-1; clone_size: .; d_call: TRBD2; v_call: TRBV7-2; cdr3_aa: CASSYGTSGYNEQFF; cdr3_nt: TGTGCCAGCAGCTACGGGACTAGCGGATACAATGAGCAGTTCTTC
j_call: TRBJ2-5; clone_size: .; d_call: TRBD2; v_call: TRBV5-6; cdr3_aa: CASSLAGGTRFRETQYF; cdr3_nt: TGTGCCAGCAGCCTAGCGGGGGGCACTAGATTCCGGGAGACCCAGTACTTC
j_call: TRBJ2-2; clone_size: .; d_call: .; v_call: TRBV12-3/TRBV12-4; cdr3_aa: CASISDFTGELFF; cdr3_nt: TGTGCCAGCATCTCTGACTTCACCGGGGAGCTGTTTTTT
j_call: TRBJ1-2; clone_size: .; d_call: .; v_call: TRBV7-4; cdr3_aa: CASSLRRVYGYTF; cdr3_nt: TGTGCCAGCAGCCTACGGCGGGTCTATGGCTACACCTTC
j_call: TRBJ1-5; clone_size: .; d_call: TRBD1; v_call: TRBV19; cdr3_aa: CASTGTGGPGWPQHF; cdr3_nt: TGTGCCAGTACCGGGACAGGAGGACCTGGTTGGCCCCAGCATTTT
j_call: TRBJ2-1; clone_size: .; d_call: TRBD1; v_call: TRBV5-4; cdr3_aa: CASSPRGRDEQFF; cdr3_nt: TGTGCCAGCAGCCCTAGGGGGCGCGATGAGCAGTTCTTC
j_call: TRBJ1-5; clone_size: .; d_call: .; v_call: TRBV5-6; cdr3_aa: CASSLQDQPQHF; cdr3_nt: TGTGCCAGCAGCCTACAGGATCAGCCCCAGCATTTT
j_call: TRBJ1-1; clone_size: few; d_call: .; v_call: TRBV30; cdr3_aa: CAWSWEGLAFF; cdr3_nt: TGTGCCTGGAGTTGGGAGGGGTTAGCTTTCTTT
j_call: TRBJ2-1; clone_size: .; d_call: .; v_call: TRBV18; cdr3_aa: CASSPFSPIANNEQFF; cdr3_nt: TGTGCCAGCTCACCTTTCTCACCGATAGCCAACAATGAGCAGTTCTTC
j_call: TRBJ1-2; clone_size: .; d_call: TRBD1; v_call: TRBV3-1/TRBV3-2; cdr3_aa: CASSPTGDYGYTF; cdr3_nt: TGTGCCAGCAGCCCGACAGGGGACTATGGCTACACCTTC
j_call: TRBJ2-2; clone_size: .; d_call: TRBD1; v_call: TRBV7-7; cdr3_aa: CASSLATGQGSNTGELFF; cdr3_nt: TGTGCTAGCAGCTTAGCCACGGGACAGGGATCGAACACCGGGGAGCTGTTTTTT
j_call: TRBJ2-1; clone_size: .; d_call: .; v_call: TRBV11-1; cdr3_aa: CASSLGLASPNEQFF; cdr3_nt: TGTGCCAGCAGCTTAGGCCTAGCATCCCCCAATGAGCAGTTCTTC
j_call: TRBJ1-1; clone_size: few; d_call: TRBD1; v_call: TRBV9; cdr3_aa: CASSVATGGMNTEAFF; cdr3_nt: TGTGCCAGCAGCGTAGCTACAGGGGGAATGAACACTGAAGCTTTCTTT
j_call: TRBJ1-1; clone_size: .; d_call: TRBD1; v_call: TRBV6-5; cdr3_aa: CASTPDRVRAFF; cdr3_nt: TGTGCCAGCACTCCGGACAGGGTTAGAGCTTTCTTT
j_call: TRBJ2-3; clone_size: .; d_call: TRBD2; v_call: TRBV27; cdr3_aa: CASSPAAGGPWGTDTQYF; cdr3_nt: TGTGCCAGCAGCCCCGCAGCGGGGGGACCCTGGGGCACAGATACGCAGTATTTT
j_call: TRBJ2-7; clone_size: once; d_call: .; v_call: TRBV3-1/TRBV3-2; cdr3_aa: CASSQEERQQYF; cdr3_nt: TGTGCCAGCAGCCAAGAGGAGAGACAGCAGTACTTC
j_call: TRBJ2-3; clone_size: .; d_call: TRBD2; v_call: TRBV19; cdr3_aa: CASSWGLAGGSTDTQYF; cdr3_nt: TGTGCCAGTAGTTGGGGACTAGCGGGGGGCTCCACAGATACGCAGTATTTT
j_call: TRBJ1-2; clone_size: .; d_call: TRBD1; v_call: TRBV2; cdr3_aa: CASSILRDSGYTF; cdr3_nt: TGTGCCAGCAGCATCCTCCGGGACAGTGGCTACACCTTC
j_call: TRBJ1-3; clone_size: .; d_call: TRBD1; v_call: TRBV19; cdr3_aa: CASSIDPRGSLSSGNTIYF; cdr3_nt: TGTGCCAGTAGTATAGACCCCAGGGGGTCCTTATCCTCTGGAAACACCATATATTTT
j_call: TRBJ2-1; clone_size: .; d_call: TRBD1; v_call: TRBV7-3; cdr3_aa: CASSVGQGAGNEQFF; cdr3_nt: TGTGCCAGCAGCGTGGGACAGGGGGCTGGGAATGAGCAGTTCTTC
j_call: TRBJ2-5; clone_size: .; d_call: .; v_call: TRBV10-2; cdr3_aa: CASTSLGAGETQYF; cdr3_nt: TGCGCCAGCACTTCGTTGGGGGCCGGGGAGACCCAGTACTTC
j_call: TRBJ1-2; clone_size: .; d_call: .; v_call: TRBV7-2; cdr3_aa: CASSLSRFLPNYGYTF; cdr3_nt: TGTGCCAGCAGCTTATCCAGGTTCCTCCCTAACTATGGCTACACCTTC
j_call: TRBJ2-7; clone_size: .; d_call: TRBD1; v_call: TRBV28; cdr3_aa: CASTPIGQGVYEQYF; cdr3_nt: TGTGCCAGCACTCCAATAGGGCAGGGGGTCTACGAGCAGTACTTC
j_call: TRBJ2-5; clone_size: .; d_call: .; v_call: TRBV7-8; cdr3_aa: CASSASQEGQETQYF; cdr3_nt: TGTGCCAGCAGCGCCTCACAGGAGGGCCAAGAGACCCAGTACTTC
j_call: TRBJ2-1; clone_size: .; d_call: TRBD2; v_call: TRBV7-8; cdr3_aa: CASSLGLAGGPFYNEQFF; cdr3_nt: TGTGCCAGCAGCTTAGGGCTAGCGGGGGGGCCTTTCTACAATGAGCAGTTCTTC
j_call: TRBJ1-2; clone_size: .; d_call: .; v_call: TRBV4-1; cdr3_aa: CASSQVGQLGYTF; cdr3_nt: TGCGCCAGCAGCCAAGTTGGGCAGTTAGGCTACACCTTC
j_call: TRBJ1-1; clone_size: few; d_call: TRBD1; v_call: TRBV12-3/TRBV12-4; cdr3_aa: CASSPQTGTEAFF; cdr3_nt: TGTGCCAGCAGTCCTCAGACAGGGACTGAAGCTTTCTTT
j_call: TRBJ2-3; clone_size: once; d_call: .; v_call: TRBV7-9; cdr3_aa: CASSLKQTTQYF; cdr3_nt: TGTGCCAGCAGCTTAAAACAGACTACGCAGTATTTT
j_call: TRBJ2-6; clone_size: .; d_call: .; v_call: TRBV7-3; cdr3_aa: CASSLISGAGANVLTF; cdr3_nt: TGTGCCAGCAGCTTAATTTCGGGGGCTGGGGCCAACGTCCTGACTTTC
j_call: TRBJ2-5; clone_size: .; d_call: TRBD2; v_call: TRBV5-1; cdr3_aa: CASSPTSGEWETQYF; cdr3_nt: TGCGCCAGCAGCCCGACTAGCGGGGAATGGGAGACCCAGTACTTC
j_call: TRBJ2-7; clone_size: .; d_call: TRBD1; v_call: TRBV7-8; cdr3_aa: CASSVTGEQYF; cdr3_nt: TGTGCCAGCAGCGTTACAGGGGAACAGTACTTC
j_call: TRBJ2-5; clone_size: .; d_call: .; v_call: TRBV4-1; cdr3_aa: CASSHGLTPAGLETQYF; cdr3_nt: TGCGCCAGCAGCCACGGCCTGACTCCCGCGGGGTTGGAGACCCAGTACTTC
j_call: TRBJ1-5; clone_size: .; d_call: .; v_call: TRBV9; cdr3_aa: CASSAVGQPNQPQHF; cdr3_nt: TGTGCCAGCAGCGCCGTAGGACAGCCCAATCAGCCCCAGCATTTT
j_call: TRBJ1-1; clone_size: .; d_call: .; v_call: TRBV5-6; cdr3_aa: CASSLGGVEAFF; cdr3_nt: TGTGCCAGCAGCTTGGGAGGTGTGGAAGCTTTCTTT
j_call: TRBJ1-4; clone_size: .; d_call: .; v_call: TRBV19; cdr3_aa: CASQAGEKLFF; cdr3_nt: TGTGCCAGTCAGGCGGGTGAAAAACTGTTTTTT
j_call: TRBJ2-7; clone_size: .; d_call: TRBD2; v_call: TRBV7-2; cdr3_aa: CASSLRGGPYEQYF; cdr3_nt: TGTGCCAGCAGCTTACGCGGGGGGCCCTACGAGCAGTACTTC
j_call: TRBJ1-5; clone_size: .; d_call: .; v_call: TRBV19; cdr3_aa: CASSREKDQPQHF; cdr3_nt: TGTGCCAGTAGTCGGGAGAAGGATCAGCCCCAGCATTTT
j_call: TRBJ1-1; clone_size: once; d_call: TRBD1; v_call: TRBV4-2; cdr3_aa: CASSQGTGDQLMNTEAFF; cdr3_nt: TGTGCCAGCAGCCAAGGGACAGGGGACCAACTGATGAACACTGAAGCTTTCTTT
j_call: TRBJ2-1; clone_size: .; d_call: TRBD2; v_call: TRBV7-2; cdr3_aa: CASSHSGGSNEQFF; cdr3_nt: TGTGCCAGCAGCCATAGCGGGGGTAGCAATGAGCAGTTCTTC
j_call: TRBJ1-6; clone_size: .; d_call: TRBD1; v_call: TRBV29-1; cdr3_aa: CSVTTGFDSPLHF; cdr3_nt: TGCAGCGTGACGACAGGGTTTGATTCACCCCTCCACTTT
j_call: TRBJ2-2; clone_size: .; d_call: .; v_call: TRBV5-1; cdr3_aa: CASSFPGLANTGELFF; cdr3_nt: TGCGCCAGCAGCTTCCCCGGGTTAGCGAACACCGGGGAGCTGTTTTTT
j_call: TRBJ2-5; clone_size: .; d_call: .; v_call: TRBV2; cdr3_aa: CASRETGPWTQYF; cdr3_nt: TGTGCCAGCAGAGAGACTGGCCCGTGGACCCAGTACTTC